This TCR beta chain was obtained from a study of T cells expressing NK-cell markers. TCRdb re-called the 5' RACE reads and catalogs CDR3 proteins one per entry, DNA excluded. This listing includes approximately 380,000 distinct CDR3 sequences. The CDR3 covers 15 residues. Germline V gene sequence: CDR1 SGHRS, CDR2 YFSETQ. This TCR derives from a man aged 18-70 years in good health. Sequenced: blood T cells: a sorted CD56 or NKG2C T cell subset, CD4+ or CD8+ T cells, or bulk PBMC T cells (not recorded which). The V and J genes are TRBV5-1 and TRBJ2-1; the TCRdb call, TRBD2, lacks DNA for checking. This CDR3 reads CASSPPGLARNEQFF.